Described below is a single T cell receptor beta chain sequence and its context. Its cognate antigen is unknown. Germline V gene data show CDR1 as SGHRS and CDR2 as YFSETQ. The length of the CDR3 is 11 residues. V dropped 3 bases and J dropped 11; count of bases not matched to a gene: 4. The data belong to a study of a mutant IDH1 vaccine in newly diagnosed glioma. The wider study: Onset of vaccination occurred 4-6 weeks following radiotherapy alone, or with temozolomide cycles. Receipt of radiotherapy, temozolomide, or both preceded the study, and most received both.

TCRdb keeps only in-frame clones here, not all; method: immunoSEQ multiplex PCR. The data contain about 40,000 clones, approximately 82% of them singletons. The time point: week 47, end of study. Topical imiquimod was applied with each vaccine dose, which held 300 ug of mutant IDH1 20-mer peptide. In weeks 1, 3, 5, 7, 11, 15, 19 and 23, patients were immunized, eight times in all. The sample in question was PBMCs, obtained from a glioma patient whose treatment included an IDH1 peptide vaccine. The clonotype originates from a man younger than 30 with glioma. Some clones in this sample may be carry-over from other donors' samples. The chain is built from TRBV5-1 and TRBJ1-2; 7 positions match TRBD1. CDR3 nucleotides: TGCGCCAGCAGCTCGACAGGGAGGTACACCTTC. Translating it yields CASSSTGRYTF.